Following are 20 T cell receptor beta chains from one sample sequenced in a study of T cells in Graves' hyperthyroidism and ophthalmopathy. The investigators amplified TCR beta CDR3 regions from RNA transcripts. The study used the HTBI primer set for a first-round RT-PCR of the TCR CDR3. TCRdb used MiXCR to reprocess the multiplex PCR reads, holding one entry per CDR3 protein. The sample lists over 650,000 distinct CDR3 sequences, nearly 45% occurring once. The sequenced sample was peripheral blood or thyroid tissue (not recorded which). The receptor source for this set is an adult man with Graves' disease, either hyperthyroidism or ophthalmopathy (not recorded which).

The chain carries TRBV15 and TRBJ1-2; the D is unclear. Germline V gene sequence: CDR1 LNHNV, CDR2 YYDKDF (reference sequence). V was cut by 3 bases and J by 1 base, with 9 bases left in between. The CDR3 contains 14 residues. CDR3 in amino acids: CATSSILVNYGYTF. CDR3 DNA: TGTGCCACCAGCAGCATCTTGGTTAACTATGGCTACACCTTC.

The sample holds many counts of this clonotype. This chain connects TRBV7-6 to TRBJ1-1; D unclear. The CDR3 contains 13 residues. V was clipped by 3 bases and J by 3 bases, with 8 bases between them. From germline, CDR1 is SGHVS and CDR2 FNYEAQ. CDR3 amino acids: CASSFSGYTEAFF. CDR3 DNA: TGTGCCAGCAGCTTTTCCGGGTACACTGAAGCTTTCTTT.

This sequence joins TRBV20-1 and TRBJ1-1; 10 bases align to TRBD1. CDR3 size: 15 residues. Germline V CDR1 and CDR2: DFQATT, SNEGSKA (reference sequence). The V gene end was trimmed by 4 bases and the J gene end by 4 bases; junction bases not matched to a gene: 9. CDR3 protein: CSAKGQGNASTEAFF. DNA of the CDR3: TGCAGTGCTAAGGGACAGGGGAACGCGAGCACTGAAGCTTTCTTT.

This clonotype was picked up a small number of times. The rearrangement uses TRBV15 and TRBJ1-4, with 8 bases that match TRBD1. CDR3 length equals 15 residues. The J segment lost 6 bases and the V segment lost 0 bases, leaving 3 bases of the junction unmatched. Germline V gives CDR1 LNHNV, CDR2 YYDKDF (reference sequence). DNA of the CDR3: TGTGCCACCAGCAGAGATTTACAGGGGGATGAAAAACTGTTTTTT. Translation: CATSRDLQGDEKLFF.

This clonotype was observed a few times. The chain carries TRBV5-4 and TRBJ1-1, with D perhaps TRBD1 (5 bases). This CDR3 spans 17 amino acids. V lost 4 bases and J lost 4, with 23 bases in between. CDR1 is SGHNT, CDR2 YYREEE, per germline (reference sequence). Written as DNA, the CDR3 is TGTGCCAGCAGCGTCGACGGGGGGGAGGGCGGTATCACTGAAGCTTTCTTT. It codes for CASSVDGGEGGITEAFF.

This clonotype was detected a few times. The chain is built from TRBV15 and TRBJ2-7; 9 nucleotides agree with TRBD1. J lost 3 bases, V lost 1 base, and 4 bases had no gene match. The CDR3 spans 15 residues. From germline, CDR1 is LNHNV and CDR2 YYDKDF (reference sequence). CDR3 bases: TGTGCCACCAGCAGAGCCGGGACAGGGTACTACGAGCAGTACTTC. Amino acids: CATSRAGTGYYEQYF.

This clonotype was observed many times. The chain has TRBV5-1 and TRBJ1-4, with D tentatively TRBD1 (5 bases). Looked up from germline, CDR1 is SGHRS and CDR2 is YFSETQ. This CDR3 is built from 16 residues. With 1 base removed from V and 5 bases from J, the gap between germline ends came to 15 bases. In DNA form, the CDR3 reads TGCGCCAGCAGCTTGAGCCCAGGGTCTGAAAATGAAAAACTGTTTTTT. Protein sequence: CASSLSPGSENEKLFF.

Concerning this clonotype: A read error may account for a junction end that differs from germline. The chain has TRBV10-3 and TRBJ1-5, with D possibly TRBD1 on 6 matching bases. The CDR3 runs 15 residues. The germline gives CDR1 ENHRY, CDR2 SYGVKD. In nucleotides, the CDR3 is TGTGCCAGCAGTGGGTGGACAGAGGGGGGACAGCCCCAGCATTTT. Protein: CASSGWTEGGQPQHF.

J is TRBJ2-7 and V is TRBV7-8; TRBD1 agrees at 7 bases. Germline values: CDR1 SGHVS, CDR2 FQNEAQ. J lost 0 bases, V lost 7 bases, and 3 bases had no gene match. CDR3 length: 13 amino acids. CDR3 sequence: CASTGDSSYEQYF. The CDR3 nucleotides are TGTGCCAGCACCGGGGACAGCTCCTACGAGCAGTACTTC.

This clonotype showed up just once. The chain joins TRBV29-1 to TRBJ1-2, with 9 bases matching TRBD1. Germline CDR1 SQVTM, CDR2 ANQGSEA. V lost 3 bases to trimming and J lost 3 bases; unmatched junction nucleotides: 8. The CDR3 consists of 15 residues. The chain's CDR3 is CSVEWDRAPYYGYTF. CDR3 coding DNA: TGCAGCGTTGAGTGGGACAGGGCCCCTTACTATGGCTACACCTTC.

This CDR3 is CASEPGRNQPQHF. CDR3 nucleotides: TGCGCCAGCGAGCCAGGACGCAATCAGCCCCAGCATTTT. The J gene is TRBJ1-5, the V gene TRBV5-1; D call uncertain. This CDR3 is built from 13 residues. From germline, CDR1 is SGHRS and CDR2 YFSETQ. V lost 7 bases and J 2 bases, leaving 10 bases between the germline ends.

A few counts support this clonotype. The chain links TRBV7-9 to TRBJ1-2; the D is unclear. Per the germline V gene, CDR1 is SEHNR and CDR2 is FQNEAQ (reference sequence). Trimming removed 4 bases from V and 8 bases from J, with 23 bases in between. CDR3 size: 16 residues. CDR3 sequence (DNA): TGTGCCAGCAGCTCGTATGGCCCAAATGAGGATAGAGGCTACACCTTC. It translates to CASSSYGPNEDRGYTF.

This rearrangement joins TRBV7-9 to TRBJ1-5; 7 nucleotides align to TRBD1. The J segment lost 3 bases and the V segment lost 5 bases, leaving 10 bases of the junction unmatched. There are 16 residues in the CDR3. CDR1 and CDR2 (germline): SEHNR, FQNEAQ (reference sequence). This CDR3 is CASSKTGTAINQPQHF. CDR3 in DNA: TGTGCCAGCAGCAAGACCGGGACAGCTATCAATCAGCCCCAGCATTTT.

A note on this clonotype: A junction boundary mismatches the germline segment, possibly from a read error. The CDR3, as DNA: TGCAGTGCCATAGAAATCCAGCGGGGGGAGACCCGGTACTTC. Amino acids: CSAIEIQRGETRYF. V gene TRBV20-1 combines with J gene TRBJ2-5; 9 bases fit TRBD2. The CDR3 runs to 14 residues. CDR1 is DFQATT and CDR2 is SNEGSKA in the germline V gene (reference sequence).

With respect to this clonotype: A much larger clone is a single base away; this may be a read error. The rearrangement uses TRBV7-9 and TRBJ1-4; no clear D. V dropped 6 bases and J dropped 12 bases, with 17 bases sitting between them. This CDR3 spans 13 amino acids. Per germline, CDR1 SEHNR and CDR2 FQNEAQ (reference sequence). In DNA, the CDR3 is TGTGCCAGCAGTGATAGAATGAACGAAGAACTGTTTTTT. This encodes CASSDRMNEELFF.

The chain joins TRBV29-1 to TRBJ1-3; no reliable D call. Germline assignment: CDR1 SQVTM and CDR2 ANQGSEA. Trimming removed 1 base from V and 7 bases from J, with 11 bases in between. This CDR3 has 13 amino acids. The CDR3 spells CSVEVRAANTIYF. As DNA, the CDR3 is TGCAGCGTTGAAGTGCGGGCGGCGAACACCATATATTTT.

About this clonotype itself: A much larger clone lies one base from this, so it may be a read error. The J gene is TRBJ2-7, the V gene TRBV11-2; 7 bases map to TRBD1. V gave up 5 bases and J gave up 2 bases; unmatched junction bases: 9. Germline V gene lookup returns CDR1 SGHAT and CDR2 FQNNGV. This CDR3 has 15 amino acids. CDR3 in amino acids: CASSTTGLSAYEQYF. CDR3 DNA sequence: TGTGCCAGCAGCACGACAGGGCTTAGCGCCTACGAGCAGTACTTC.

Ten or more counts support this clonotype. The chain uses TRBV20-1 and TRBJ1-6; 7 bases are a match to TRBD1. The germline CDR1 and CDR2 sequences are DFQATT and SNEGSKA (reference sequence). With V trimmed by 6 bases and J by 6 bases, 8 bases remained unmatched. The CDR3 extends over 14 amino acids. CDR3 loop: CSAGPGQFNSPLHF. The CDR3 region has the DNA TGCAGTGCGGGACCGGGACAGTTTAATTCACCCCTCCACTTT.

This chain links TRBV19 with TRBJ1-1, with D perhaps TRBD1 (5 bases). The ends were cut back, 7 bases at V and 1 base at J, with 13 bases in the middle. The CDR3 length is 14 residues. Germline lookup yields CDR1 LNHDA and CDR2 SQIVND (reference sequence). The CDR3 loop reads CASTLGPANTEAFF. The CDR3 DNA sequence: TGTGCCAGTACCCTGGGACCCGCGAACACTGAAGCTTTCTTT.

Notes on this clonotype: A clone one base away is much larger, so this may be a read error. The chain is built from TRBV7-2 and TRBJ1-1; 10 nucleotides align to TRBD1. Per germline, CDR1 SGHTA and CDR2 FQGNSA. The CDR3 runs to 15 residues. The chain's CDR3 is CASSGQGEFNTEASF. Here the CDR3 DNA reads TGTGCCAGCAGCGGACAGGGGGAGTTCAACACTGAAGCTTCCTTT.